This TCR beta chain stems from a study of metastatic and nonmetastatic thyroid tumors. Using MiXCR, TCRdb reanalyzed the PCR reads. The sample yields approximately 86,000 clones, around an eighth seen once. All patients were untreated before thyroid surgery. This clone came up many times. The CDR3 has 12 amino acids. The ends were cut back, 1 base at V and 9 bases at J, with 4 bases in the middle. Germline CDR1 and CDR2: SEHNR and FQNEAQ (reference sequence). J is TRBJ1-6 and V is TRBV7-9; D gene ambiguous. The sample taken for sequencing was tumor tissue. The clonotype was recovered from a female donor with papillary thyroid cancer or a benign thyroid nodule (not recorded which). Some clones in this sample may be carry-over from other donors' samples. The CDR3 region is CASSLGGSPLHF. For the CDR3, the DNA is TGTGCCAGCAGCTTAGGGGGTTCACCCCTCCACTTT.